Each of the 8 T cell receptor beta chains below was sequenced from the same sample in a study of shared clonotypes between healthy human individuals. The assay was immunoSEQ multiplex PCR, and TCRdb's table has in-frame clones only and misses some. Of about 2.1 million clones listed, roughly 91% were seen once; the top ten hold 1.5% to 2%. Naive CD8 cells lacked CD45RO and underwent positive selection for CCR7, leaving out terminally differentiated effector memory CD45RA+ cells. Sequencing was performed on naive CD8+ T cells from PBMCs. The source is a man younger than 35 in good health. Some clones in this sample may be carry-over from other donors' samples.

The V gene is TRBV14, the J gene TRBJ2-1; TRBD2 aligns across 14 bases. This CDR3 is built from 17 residues. The junction had 4 bases not matched to a gene; V was cut back by 4 bases and J by 2 bases. Germline loops: CDR1 SGHDN, CDR2 FVKESK. CDR3 loop: CASSPGLAGVPYNEQFF. The CDR3 nucleotides read TGTGCCAGCAGCCCGGGACTAGCGGGAGTGCCCTACAATGAGCAGTTCTTC.

The chain has TRBV6-5 and TRBJ1-2; 10 bases line up with TRBD1. The CDR3 sequence is 15 residues long. The trim removed 5 bases at V and 4 bases at J, leaving 7 bases unmatched. CDR1 is MNHEY, CDR2 SVGAGI, per germline. The CDR3 spells CASSPSRQGAYGYTF. The CDR3 region has the DNA TGTGCCAGCAGTCCTAGCCGACAGGGGGCCTATGGCTACACCTTC.

The chain employs TRBV7-9 and TRBJ2-1; 7 nucleotides line up with TRBD2. There are 15 residues in the CDR3. Germline CDR1 SEHNR, CDR2 FQNEAQ (reference sequence). Unmatched junction bases numbered 8, after V lost 5 bases and J lost 4 bases. The CDR3 protein is CASSPPPGGYNEQFF. In DNA form, the CDR3 reads TGTGCCAGCAGCCCCCCGCCGGGGGGATACAATGAGCAGTTCTTC. The entire variable domain, with the rest obtained from reference TRBV7-9 and TRBJ2-1, is as follows: DTGVSQNPRHKITKRGQNVTFRCDPISEHNRLYWYRQTLGQGPEFLTYFQNEAQLEKSRLLSDRFSAERPKGSFSTLEIQRTEQGDSAMYLCASSPPPGGYNEQFFGPGTRLTVL.

The chain uses TRBV6-5 and TRBJ1-2; D is perhaps TRBD1 (6 bases). V was cut by 6 bases and J by 8 bases, with 10 bases left in between. This CDR3 contains 11 residues. Germline CDR1 is MNHEY and CDR2 is SVGAGI. The CDR3 reads CASSSGGGYTF. DNA of the CDR3: TGTGCCAGCAGCAGCGGGGGCGGCTACACCTTC.

The chain employs TRBV5-1 and TRBJ1-2; no clear D gene. This CDR3 has 14 amino acids. The V end was cut by 4 bases, the J end by 5 bases, with 15 bases between. Germline V gene sequence: CDR1 SGHRS, CDR2 YFSETQ. CDR3: CASSQGRSDYGYTF. The CDR3 DNA reads TGCGCCAGCAGCCAAGGAAGAAGCGATTATGGCTACACCTTC.

V gene TRBV27 combines with J gene TRBJ2-7; D is ambiguous. Per the germline V gene, CDR1 is MNHEY and CDR2 is SMNVEV (reference sequence). There are 13 residues in the CDR3. V lost 4 bases to trimming and J lost 5 bases, with 12 bases between them. CDR3 residues: CASSSLLMNEQYF. For the CDR3, the DNA is TGTGCCAGCAGTTCCCTTTTGATGAACGAGCAGTACTTC.

Concerning this clone: Other DNA sequences in this sample translate to the same CDR3. The genes are TRBV27 and TRBJ2-6, with D hard to call. Trimming left V 4 bases short and J 1 base short, with 5 bases between. Germline V gene lookup returns CDR1 MNHEY and CDR2 SMNVEV (reference sequence). This CDR3 comprises 14 residues. Here the CDR3 DNA reads TGTGCCAGCAGTTGGGGTTCTGGGGCCAACGTCCTGACTTTC. Its protein is CASSWGSGANVLTF.

V usage is TRBV27 and J usage is TRBJ2-7; D is possibly TRBD2 (6 bases). V was clipped by 10 bases and J by 0 bases, with 19 bases between them. The CDR3 length is 15 residues. CDR1 MNHEY and CDR2 SMNVEV come from the germline V gene (reference sequence). The CDR3 DNA sequence: TGTGCCACCTCGGGTCGCCGGGAGAGCTCCTACGAGCAGTACTTC. Translation gives CATSGRRESSYEQYF.